One sample yielded the 29 T cell receptor beta chains listed below, sequenced in a study of T cells in Graves' hyperthyroidism and ophthalmopathy. Amplification targeted TCR beta CDR3 regions from RNA transcripts. When the TCR CDR3 underwent first-round RT-PCR, the HTBI primer set was used. TCRdb independently ran MiXCR on the multiplex PCR reads; one entry per CDR3 protein. In the table there are about 400,000 distinct CDR3 sequences, roughly 15% of which are singletons. Sequenced input: blood. These receptors all come from a woman aged 55-75 years with Graves' ophthalmopathy.

The gene calls are TRBV12-3 or TRBV12-4 and TRBJ2-3, with D maybe TRBD2 (5 bases). Trimming cost V 3 bases and J 3 bases, with 19 bases left between them. This CDR3 has 17 residues. This CDR3 is CASSFVPLLGTTDTQYF. The CDR3, as DNA: TGTGCCAGCAGTTTTGTTCCCCTACTAGGCACGACAGATACGCAGTATTTT.

This clonotype was seen only a few times. This chain links TRBV11-2 with TRBJ2-1; D gene ambiguous. The germline CDR1 and CDR2 sequences are SGHAT and FQNNGV. V was shortened by 2 bases and J by 13 bases, with 12 bases between the two germline ends. The CDR3 totals 12 residues. The CDR3 nucleotides read TGTGCCAGCAGCTTAATGCAGCAGAGTCAGTTCTTC. Translated, it gives CASSLMQQSQFF.

The table lists this clonotype with many counts. This chain connects TRBV6-1 to TRBJ2-7; D not resolved. This CDR3 region has 12 residues. From germline, CDR1 is MNHNS and CDR2 SASEGT. Trimming took off 2 bases at V and 4 bases at J, with 6 bases between the two ends. CDR3: CASSEYIYEQYF. CDR3 coding DNA: TGTGCCAGCAGTGAATACATATACGAGCAGTACTTC.

This clonotype was picked up many times. The V and J genes are TRBV30 and TRBJ2-4; D uncertain. The CDR3 runs to 11 residues. V lost 2 bases, J lost 7 bases, and 6 bases lay in between. CDR1 and CDR2 from the germline V gene are GTSNPN and SVGIG (reference sequence). This CDR3 reads CAWSSRNIQYF. The CDR3 DNA reads as TGTGCCTGGAGTTCAAGGAACATTCAGTACTTC.

This clonotype occurred many times. The chain employs TRBV27 and TRBJ2-3; 8 bases line up with TRBD2. This CDR3 region has 15 residues. CDR1 and CDR2 (germline): MNHEY, SMNVEV (reference sequence). Trimming removed 6 bases from V and 0 bases from J; junction bases left unmatched: 5. The CDR3 DNA reads as TGTGCCAGCAGGACTAGCGTCGGGAGCACAGATACGCAGTATTTT. It encodes CASRTSVGSTDTQYF.

The V and J genes are TRBV5-1 and TRBJ2-7; weak D call: TRBD1 (7 bases). The CDR3 has 14 amino acids. V lost 4 bases to trimming and J lost 5 bases, with 16 bases between them. Looked up from germline, CDR1 is SGHRS and CDR2 is YFSETQ. The CDR3 protein is CASSPGRGVDEQYF. The CDR3 bases are TGCGCCAGCAGCCCGGGCAGGGGGGTAGACGAGCAGTACTTC.

This clonotype was detected ten times or more. V and J are TRBV27 and TRBJ2-3; 7 bases line up with TRBD2. CDR3 length: 19 residues. The germline V gene has CDR1 MNHEY and CDR2 SMNVEV (reference sequence). Unmatched junction bases numbered 18, after V lost 4 bases and J lost 2 bases. This CDR3 is CASSSILETGGTSTDTQYF. In nucleotides, the CDR3 is TGTGCCAGCAGTTCTATACTCGAAACCGGGGGGACCTCCACAGATACGCAGTATTTT.

This clonotype was recorded many times. This chain uses TRBV7-2 with TRBJ2-2; 10 nucleotides agree with TRBD1. V lost 5 bases to trimming and J lost 3 bases; unmatched junction nucleotides: 15. Per germline, CDR1 SGHTA and CDR2 FQGNSA. The CDR3 is made up of 19 amino acids. CDR3 sequence reads: CASSRRRSGTGDDTGELFF. CDR3 nucleotides: TGTGCCAGCAGCCGGAGGAGGTCCGGGACAGGGGACGACACCGGGGAGCTGTTTTTT. Drawing the rest from reference TRBV7-2 and TRBJ2-2, the complete variable domain is GAGVSQSPSNKVTEKGKDVELRCDPISGHTALYWYRQSLGQGLEFLIYFQGNSAPDKSGLPSDRFSAERTGGSVSTLTIQRTQQEDSAVYLCASSRRRSGTGDDTGELFFGEGSRLTVL.

This clonotype has ten or more counts. This chain links TRBV28 with TRBJ1-1; D gene ambiguous. The CDR3 is 16 amino acids. Germline V gene lookup returns CDR1 MDHEN and CDR2 SYDVKM. Trimming removed 3 bases from V and 0 bases from J, with 14 bases in between. The CDR3 spells CASSFPSASMNTEAFF. As DNA, the CDR3 is TGTGCCAGCAGTTTCCCCTCGGCCAGCATGAACACTGAAGCTTTCTTT.

Many counts were recorded for this clonotype. The chain recombines TRBV19 with TRBJ1-2, with a possible D match to TRBD1 (5 bases). CDR1 LNHDA and CDR2 SQIVND come from the germline V gene (reference sequence). The germline V and J ends were trimmed by 3 bases and 8 bases, with 13 bases remaining between them. This CDR3 spans 13 amino acids. Here the CDR3 DNA reads TGTGCCAGTAGTATCGAACCAGGGCTCGGCTACACCTTC. Its protein is CASSIEPGLGYTF.

This clonotype was seen many times. The gene calls are TRBV30 and TRBJ2-1; perhaps TRBD1 as D (6 bases). CDR3 size: 11 residues. Trimming took off 6 bases at V and 8 bases at J, with 11 bases between the two ends. Looked up from germline, CDR1 is GTSNPN and CDR2 is SVGIG (reference sequence). CDR3 sequence: CACYRDDEQFF. CDR3 DNA: TGTGCCTGTTACAGGGACGATGAGCAGTTCTTC.

The sample holds many counts of this clonotype. This chain uses TRBV7-3 with TRBJ2-3; 11 positions agree with TRBD2. Germline trimming cut 1 base from V and 5 bases from J; bases unmatched to any gene: 2. The CDR3 has 15 amino acids. From germline, CDR1 is SGHTA and CDR2 FQGTGA. CDR3 DNA: TGTGCCAGCAGCTTAATTAGCGGGAGGGAAGATACGCAGTATTTT. It translates to CASSLISGREDTQYF.

The CDR3 region is CSASGRSSYNEQFF. DNA of the CDR3: TGCAGTGCTAGCGGGAGGAGCTCCTACAATGAGCAGTTCTTC. The chain links TRBV20-1 to TRBJ2-1; 7 bases match TRBD2. The junction had 2 bases not matched to a gene; V was cut back by 3 bases and J by 0 bases. CDR1 DFQATT and CDR2 SNEGSKA come from the germline V gene (reference sequence). This CDR3 is built from 14 residues.

At least ten counts were recorded for this clonotype. The V call is TRBV28, the J call TRBJ1-5, with D perhaps matching TRBD1 (5 bases). With 9 bases removed from V and 4 bases from J, the gap between germline ends came to 19 bases. CDR3 length: 15 amino acids. Germline CDR1 MDHEN, CDR2 SYDVKM. CDR3 amino acids: CASRPGAGPNQPQHF. The CDR3 coding sequence is TGTGCCAGTAGACCTGGGGCAGGGCCAAATCAGCCCCAGCATTTT.

The table lists this clonotype with many counts. The chain recombines TRBV30 with TRBJ2-3, with D maybe TRBD2 (6 bases). The CDR3 is 15 amino acids. Trimming removed 0 bases at V and 8 bases at J, with 18 bases between. CDR1 is GTSNPN and CDR2 is SVGIG in the germline V gene (reference sequence). CDR3 nucleotides: TGTGCCTGGAGTGTATCCGGGGTGGGGCGGGGTACGCAGTATTTT. It specifies CAWSVSGVGRGTQYF.

This clonotype was observed at least ten times. Germline is not matched at one junction end, which may reflect a read error. The gene calls are TRBV27 and TRBJ2-7; 13 positions match TRBD2. The germline gives CDR1 MNHEY, CDR2 SMNVEV (reference sequence). The length of the CDR3 is 15 residues. CDR3 nucleotides: TGCGCCAGCAGCTCAAGACTAGCGGGAGGCTACGAGCAGTACTTC. Amino acids: CASSSRLAGGYEQYF.

This clonotype has just a few counts. This sequence joins TRBV19 and TRBJ2-7; D possibly corresponds to TRBD1 (5 bases). CDR1 LNHDA and CDR2 SQIVND come from the germline V gene (reference sequence). V lost 5 bases to trimming and J lost 7 bases, with 24 bases between them. CDR3 size: 16 residues. The CDR3 spells CASSSPPDRPLREQYF. For the CDR3, the DNA is TGTGCCAGTAGTTCACCCCCAGACAGACCTTTGAGGGAGCAGTACTTC.

This clonotype came up many times. The chain recombines TRBV6-1 with TRBJ2-1; 8 bases fit TRBD1. Trimming cost V 6 bases and J 4 bases; bases outside gene matches: 8. The germline V gene encodes CDR1 MNHNS and CDR2 SASEGT. This CDR3 has 15 amino acids. The CDR3 DNA is TGTGCCAGCAGCTCCGGGACAGGAGTTTACAATGAGCAGTTCTTC. Amino acid sequence: CASSSGTGVYNEQFF.

The table lists this clonotype with a few counts. This chain links TRBV25-1 with TRBJ1-2; perhaps TRBD1 as D (5 bases). V was shortened by 5 bases and J by 4 bases, with 11 bases between the two germline ends. Germline values: CDR1 MGHDK, CDR2 SYGVNS. The CDR3 has 13 residues. The CDR3 nucleotides are TGTGCCAGCAGTACCCGGCAGGGCTATGGCTACACCTTC. Amino acid sequence: CASSTRQGYGYTF.

This clonotype came up a few times. The genes are TRBV24-1 and TRBJ2-4, with TRBD2 matching over 13 bases. The CDR3 has 19 amino acids. Germline loops: CDR1 KGHDR, CDR2 SFDVKD. The V segment lost 5 bases and the J segment 9 bases; nucleotides outside the gene matches: 18. In nucleotides, the CDR3 is TGTGCCACCAGTGGCCCTCCCGCTCCGGGACTAGCGGGATCGGGCATTCAGTACTTC. Amino acids: CATSGPPAPGLAGSGIQYF.

This clonotype was counted at least ten times. The chain recombines TRBV12-3 or TRBV12-4 with TRBJ1-4; D is unclear. The germline V and J ends were trimmed by 6 bases and 2 bases, with 13 bases remaining between them. The CDR3 consists of 15 residues. The CDR3 DNA reads as TGTGCCAGCAGCCCCGGGGTGGGGACTAATGAAAAACTGTTTTTT. It specifies CASSPGVGTNEKLFF.

This chain connects TRBV29-1 to TRBJ2-7, with D possibly matching TRBD1 (5 bases). Deletions cut 1 base from V and 5 bases from J, with 6 bases between. Germline CDR1 is SQVTM and CDR2 is ANQGSEA. This CDR3 has 11 amino acids. The CDR3: CSVEGGDEQYF. Written as DNA, the CDR3 is TGCAGCGTTGAAGGGGGCGACGAGCAGTACTTC.

This sequence joins TRBV12-3 or TRBV12-4 and TRBJ2-1; 9 bases map to TRBD2. The CDR3 is 16 amino acids. V was pared by 5 bases and J by 1 base, with 6 bases of the junction left unmatched. The CDR3 nucleotides are TGTGCCAGCAGTCCCAATAGCGGGAGTTCCTACAATGAGCAGTTCTTC. Amino acids: CASSPNSGSSYNEQFF.

This clonotype came up a few times. This chain links TRBV6-1 with TRBJ1-1; D is uncertain. Trimming cost V 7 bases and J 0 bases, with 12 bases left between them. The CDR3 length is 14 residues. In germline, CDR1 is MNHNS, CDR2 SASEGT. CDR3 coding DNA: TGTGCCAGCAAGAAGGACGGGGTGAACACTGAAGCTTTCTTT. The encoded protein is CASKKDGVNTEAFF.

Many counts were recorded for this clonotype. The V gene is TRBV18, the J gene TRBJ2-7, with a tentative D call TRBD1 (6 bases). Germline lookup yields CDR1 KGHSH and CDR2 LQKENI. The length of the CDR3 is 13 residues. The V end was cut by 3 bases, the J end by 0 bases, with 6 bases between. The CDR3 DNA sequence: TGTGCCAGCTCACCGGGACACTCCTACGAGCAGTACTTC. Its protein is CASSPGHSYEQYF.

The rearrangement joins TRBV6-1 to TRBJ1-6; the D is unclear. The germline V gene encodes CDR1 MNHNS and CDR2 SASEGT. The CDR3 loop spans 16 amino acids. Between the trimmed V and J ends, which lost 5 bases and 9 bases, there was a span of 20 bases. In DNA form, the CDR3 reads TGTGCCAGCAGTACCCACGGCCTATCCCTCGGTTCACCCCTCCACTTT. Its translation: CASSTHGLSLGSPLHF.

The chain has TRBV27 and TRBJ2-3, with TRBD1 as a possible D gene (5 bases). CDR1 is MNHEY, CDR2 SMNVEV, per germline (reference sequence). The CDR3 extends over 12 amino acids. Trimming took 6 bases from V and 6 from J, leaving 10 bases between them. CDR3 sequence reads: CASSSGWDTQYF. CDR3 nucleotides: TGTGCCAGCAGCTCAGGGTGGGATACGCAGTATTTT.

There are many counts of this clonotype. V is TRBV5-1 and J is TRBJ2-2; D possibly matches TRBD1 or TRBD2 (6 bases each). Germline V gene data show CDR1 as SGHRS and CDR2 as YFSETQ. This CDR3 is built from 16 residues. V dropped 4 bases and J dropped 1 base, with 14 bases sitting between them. CDR3 amino acids: CASSLRGHQNTGELFF. The CDR3 DNA follows: TGCGCCAGCAGCCTGCGGGGACATCAGAACACCGGGGAGCTGTTTTTT.

The sample holds many counts of this clonotype. The chain carries TRBV6-6 and TRBJ2-5; D call uncertain. Trimming took 2 bases from V and 1 from J, leaving 8 bases between them. Per the germline V gene, CDR1 is MNHNY and CDR2 is SVGAGI (reference sequence). The CDR3 has 14 amino acids. CDR3 loop: CASSYNPGQETQYF. The CDR3 coding sequence is TGTGCCAGCAGTTACAATCCGGGCCAAGAGACCCAGTACTTC.